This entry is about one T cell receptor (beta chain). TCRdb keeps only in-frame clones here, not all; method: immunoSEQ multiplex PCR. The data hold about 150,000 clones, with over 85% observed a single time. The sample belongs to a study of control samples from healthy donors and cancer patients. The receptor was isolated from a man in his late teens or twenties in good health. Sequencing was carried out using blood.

The CDR3: CASSLVGSSYGYTF. DNA of the CDR3: TGTGCCAGCAGCTTGGTAGGGAGTAGTTATGGCTACACCTTC. This rearrangement joins TRBV5-6 to TRBJ1-2; D unclear. Germline V gene sequence: CDR1 SGHDT, CDR2 YYEEEE. V lost 0 bases and J lost 5, with 11 bases in between. The CDR3 is made up of 14 amino acids. The full variable domain, with the rest looked up from reference TRBV5-6 and TRBJ1-2, is DAGVTQSPTHLIKTRGQQVTLRCSPKSGHDTVSWYQQALGQGPQFIFQYYEEEERQRGNFPDRFSGHQFPNYSSELNVNALLLGDSALYLCASSLVGSSYGYTFGSGTRLTVV.